This TCR beta chain emerged from a study of blood T cell repertoires in COVID-19. In the case of this clone: This sample includes further DNA sequences coding for the same CDR3.

Germline lookup yields CDR1 KGHSH and CDR2 LQKENI. Trimming removed 0 bases at V and 4 bases at J, with 7 bases between. CDR3 length: 13 amino acids. This table comes from immunoSEQ multiplex PCR, and its TCRdb copy is limited to in-frame clones, with some not included. The table lists 250,000 to 350,000 clones, approximately 86% of them singletons. The chain joins TRBV18 to TRBJ2-7; D gene ambiguous. Sequencing was done on a sample of peripheral blood. The receptor comes from a woman in her seventies with COVID-19, enrolled during active disease. CDR3 region: CASSPPVSYEQYF. The CDR3 coding sequence is TGTGCCAGCTCACCACCGGTTAGTTACGAGCAGTACTTC.